The 18 T cell receptor beta chains presented below share a single source sample, sequenced in a study of T-cell reconstitution after alpha-beta-depleted transplantation in children. For TCRbeta, the library was prepared with unique molecular identifiers. TCRdb fed the PCR reads into MiXCR, producing one record per CDR3 protein. Here the sample spans about 440,000 distinct CDR3 sequences, approximately 41% being singletons. The sample in question was PBMCs, obtained before TCRalphabeta/CD19-depleted stem cell transplant. These receptor sequences come from a girl aged 2 to 9 with aplastic anemia, due to receive a stem cell transplant.

This chain uses TRBV3-1 with TRBJ2-2; possible D gene TRBD2, 6 bases. V was cut by 1 base and J by 0 bases, with 9 bases left in between. The length of the CDR3 is 16 residues. Germline V gene data show CDR1 as LGHDT and CDR2 as YNNKEL (reference sequence). The CDR3 is CASSQGGGPNTGELFF. In DNA form, the CDR3 reads TGTGCCAGCAGCCAAGGTGGAGGGCCGAACACCGGGGAGCTGTTTTTT.

The V gene is TRBV10-3, the J gene TRBJ1-5, with a weak D call TRBD1 (5 bases). Germline V gives CDR1 ENHRY, CDR2 SYGVKD. The CDR3 is made up of 13 amino acids. Trimming pared 7 bases from V and 5 bases from J, leaving 12 bases between. DNA of the CDR3: TGTGCCATCAAACGGGGCGAAGATCAGCCCCAGCATTTT. It is translated as CAIKRGEDQPQHF.

This chain joins TRBV20-1 and TRBJ2-1; 8 positions agree with TRBD2. The CDR3 length is 14 residues. V lost 3 bases, J lost 4 bases, and 5 bases stayed unmatched. Germline V CDR1 and CDR2: DFQATT, SNEGSKA (reference sequence). CDR3 region: CSASFGRGYNEQFF. The CDR3 DNA is TGCAGTGCTAGTTTCGGGAGGGGTTACAATGAGCAGTTCTTC.

In its sample, this clonotype was seen a few times. The chain recombines TRBV19 with TRBJ2-3; tentative D call: TRBD2 (6 bases). Germline V gene lookup returns CDR1 LNHDA and CDR2 SQIVND (reference sequence). The CDR3 is made up of 14 amino acids. Trimming removed 5 bases from V and 2 bases from J, with 11 bases in between. CDR3 nucleotides: TGTGCCAGTAGTTACCGGGAGTTCACAGATACGCAGTATTTT. Translated, it gives CASSYREFTDTQYF.

This clonotype was counted at least ten times. The gene calls are TRBV7-2 and TRBJ2-1, with TRBD2 identical over 10 bases. Germline CDR1 and CDR2: SGHTA and FQGNSA. The CDR3 spans 16 residues. The V gene end was trimmed by 5 bases and the J gene end by 8 bases; junction bases not matched to a gene: 12. CDR3 coding DNA: TGTGCCAGCAGCCTAAGATTAGCGGGAGGTAGGGATGAGCAGTTCTTC. Its translation is CASSLRLAGGRDEQFF.

V gene TRBV7-3 combines with J gene TRBJ2-1; D ambiguous. The germline V gene encodes CDR1 SGHTA and CDR2 FQGTGA. This CDR3 has 17 amino acids. Trimming took 5 bases from V and 0 from J, leaving 17 bases between them. In DNA form, the CDR3 reads TGTGCCAGCAGCCCTAGTGGCGTCGCTAGCTCCTACAATGAGCAGTTCTTC. This gives the protein CASSPSGVASSYNEQFF.

This clonotype showed up just once. The chain uses TRBV7-9 and TRBJ2-3; no clear D. Germline-derived CDR1 and CDR2 are SEHNR and FQNEAQ (reference sequence). Between the trimmed V and J ends, which lost 5 bases and 2 bases, there was a span of 11 bases. There are 14 residues in the CDR3. CDR3 sequence: CASSETSYTDTQYF. The CDR3, as DNA: TGTGCCAGCAGCGAGACTTCCTACACAGATACGCAGTATTTT.

This sequence joins TRBV20-1 and TRBJ2-2; 10 nucleotides align to TRBD2. With V trimmed by 1 base and J by 7 bases, 9 bases remained unmatched. The CDR3 has 16 residues. The germline CDR1 and CDR2 sequences are DFQATT and SNEGSKA (reference sequence). The CDR3 protein is CSARVKAGGLIGELFF. The CDR3, as DNA: TGCAGTGCTAGAGTCAAAGCGGGAGGGTTGATCGGGGAGCTGTTTTTT.

The V and J genes are TRBV20-1 and TRBJ1-1, with D hard to call. This CDR3 spans 11 amino acids. In germline, CDR1 is DFQATT, CDR2 SNEGSKA (reference sequence). Trimming took off 5 bases at V and 7 bases at J, with 11 bases between the two ends. DNA of the CDR3: TGCAGTGCTTCCGGACTGCATGAAGCTTTCTTT. It codes for CSASGLHEAFF.

The chain has TRBV5-1 and TRBJ2-7; TRBD1 or TRBD2 may be the D gene (5 bases each). Trimming stripped 4 bases from V and 0 bases from J, with 17 bases between. From germline, CDR1 is SGHRS and CDR2 YFSETQ. The CDR3 has 16 amino acids. The CDR3 here is CASSARSPGTSYEQYF. CDR3 bases: TGCGCCAGCAGCGCGAGGAGTCCAGGGACCTCCTACGAGCAGTACTTC.

This clonotype was seen more than once but under ten times. The chain couples TRBV28 to TRBJ2-7; 8 nucleotides match TRBD2. Germline V CDR1 and CDR2: MDHEN, SYDVKM. The J segment lost 2 bases and the V segment lost 10 bases, leaving 19 bases of the junction unmatched. The CDR3 is 17 amino acids. CDR3 sequence: CATRRGAGVPTAYEQYF. The CDR3 DNA is TGTGCCACCAGGCGGGGGGCGGGGGTCCCGACCGCCTACGAGCAGTACTTC.

This clonotype was seen more than once but under ten times. The gene calls are TRBV7-2 and TRBJ1-1; unclear D gene. This CDR3 spans 13 amino acids. Germline CDR1 reads SGHTA; CDR2 reads FQGNSA. V lost 3 bases, J lost 6 bases, and 11 bases lay in between. CDR3 in DNA: TGTGCCAGCAGCTTCACCCCCGGGGCTGAAGCTTTCTTT. Protein product: CASSFTPGAEAFF.

The table lists this clonotype with many counts. The V call is TRBV29-1, the J call TRBJ1-5; D not resolved. The CDR3 runs to 12 residues. Trimming left V 0 bases short and J 4 bases short, with 4 bases between. CDR1 and CDR2 from the germline V gene are SQVTM and ANQGSEA. The CDR3 DNA reads as TGCAGCGTTGAAGATGGTAATCAGCCCCAGCATTTT. This gives the protein CSVEDGNQPQHF.

The chain couples TRBV29-1 to TRBJ2-7, with D tentatively TRBD1 (6 bases). The CDR3 is 11 residues long. Germline V gene lookup returns CDR1 SQVTM and CDR2 ANQGSEA. The V gene lost 7 bases and the J gene lost 4 bases, with 11 bases spanning the gap. The CDR3 is CSAKQGYEQYF. The CDR3, as DNA: TGCAGCGCTAAACAGGGTTACGAGCAGTACTTC.

The V gene is TRBV29-1, the J gene TRBJ2-1; 13 bases map to TRBD2. The CDR3 extends over 15 amino acids. CDR1 is SQVTM, CDR2 ANQGSEA, per germline. J lost 2 bases, V lost 8 bases, and 6 bases had no gene match. The CDR3 DNA is TGCAGCCTAAGGACTAGCGGGAGCCCCTACAATGAGCAGTTCTTC. It encodes CSLRTSGSPYNEQFF.

The rearrangement uses TRBV6-5 and TRBJ2-3, with 13 bases aligning to TRBD2. Germline loops: CDR1 MNHEY, CDR2 SVGAGI. The junction had 8 bases not matched to a gene; V was cut back by 4 bases and J by 4 bases. The CDR3 is 17 residues long. CDR3: CASSSLTSGRWADTQYF. CDR3 DNA sequence: TGTGCCAGCAGTTCCCTGACTAGCGGGAGGTGGGCAGATACGCAGTATTTT.

The chain is built from TRBV5-1 and TRBJ2-2; D might be TRBD1 or TRBD2, each matching 5 bases. CDR1 is SGHRS, CDR2 YFSETQ, per germline. With 4 bases removed from V and 6 bases from J, the gap between germline ends came to 22 bases. The CDR3 has 17 amino acids. The CDR3 nucleotides are TGCGCCAGCAGCCCCCAGTTGAGCGGCTCAGGGTCCGGGGAGCTGTTTTTT. Protein: CASSPQLSGSGSGELFF.

The V and J genes are TRBV3-1 and TRBJ2-1; tentative D call: TRBD2 (7 bases). V lost 4 bases and J lost 5, with 18 bases in between. Germline lookup yields CDR1 LGHDT and CDR2 YNNKEL (reference sequence). This CDR3 has 16 residues. The CDR3 bases are TGTGCCAGCAGCCCCGGGAGAGGGGGGGTCCACAATGAGCAGTTCTTC. Its translation: CASSPGRGGVHNEQFF.